One sample yielded the 11 T cell receptor beta chains listed below, sequenced in a study of regulatory T cells in long-lasting Graves disease. As to time point: newly diagnosed GD, antithyroid drugs for less than 3 months. PBMC-derived RNA was used for the TCR library. Researchers made TCR beta libraries by using iRepertoire HTBI primers and running Arm-PCR on CDR3 regions. One entry per CDR3 protein results from TCRdb running MiXCR on the multiplex PCR reads. Counted here are about 520,000 distinct CDR3 sequences, about 12% occurring once; the ten biggest clones make up more than 8%. These sequences were also reported in another study, on T cells in Graves' hyperthyroidism and ophthalmopathy.

The sequencing here drew on peripheral blood mononuclear cells (PBMCs), taken at new diagnosis, from a patient treated with antithyroid drugs. Receptors originate from a woman between 25 and 40 years old with Graves disease.

This clonotype was seen ten or more times. This sequence joins TRBV20-1 and TRBJ2-1, with D perhaps TRBD1 (5 bases). The ends were cut back, 0 bases at V and 12 bases at J, with 18 bases in the middle. Germline V gene data show CDR1 as DFQATT and CDR2 as SNEGSKA (reference sequence). The CDR3 runs 14 residues. The CDR3 bases are TGCAGTGCTAGAGATCAGGGTTCGCAGCAGGGGCAGTTCTTC. Protein: CSARDQGSQQGQFF.

The chain couples TRBV7-2 to TRBJ1-5; 8 bases are shared with TRBD1. This CDR3 has 14 residues. The junction had 7 bases not matched to a gene; V was cut back by 5 bases and J by 7 bases. Germline CDR1 reads SGHTA; CDR2 reads FQGNSA. CDR3 protein: CASSQTGVRQPQHF. CDR3 coding DNA: TGTGCCAGCAGCCAGACAGGGGTCCGACAGCCCCAGCATTTT.

This clonotype was seen ten or more times. V and J are TRBV13 and TRBJ2-7, with 11 bases matching TRBD1. The germline V gene encodes CDR1 PRHDT and CDR2 FYEKMQ (reference sequence). The trim removed 5 bases at V and 0 bases at J, leaving 6 bases unmatched. The CDR3 contains 16 residues. CDR3 in amino acids: CASSPLGTGGSYEQYF. CDR3 DNA sequence: TGTGCCAGCAGCCCACTCGGGACAGGGGGCTCCTACGAGCAGTACTTC.

This clonotype was seen at least ten times. The rearrangement joins TRBV7-2 to TRBJ2-7, with TRBD2 identical over 8 bases. The germline gives CDR1 SGHTA, CDR2 FQGNSA. Unmatched junction bases numbered 11, after V lost 5 bases and J lost 2 bases. CDR3 length: 16 residues. Here the CDR3 DNA reads TGTGCCAGCAGCCCCGGCGGGGGGAGCCCTCCCTACGAGCAGTACTTC. The encoded protein is CASSPGGGSPPYEQYF.

This clonotype was seen ten or more times. This sequence joins TRBV30 and TRBJ2-1, with a weak D call TRBD2 (5 bases). Germline V gene lookup returns CDR1 GTSNPN and CDR2 SVGIG (reference sequence). This CDR3 region has 14 residues. With 3 bases removed from V and 4 bases from J, the gap between germline ends came to 13 bases. For the CDR3, the DNA is TGTGCCTGGAGGGACTGGCGGAGGTACAATGAGCAGTTCTTC. Translated: CAWRDWRRYNEQFF. Based on the CDR3 plus reference TRBV30 and TRBJ2-1, the full variable domain is SQTIHQWPATLVQPVGSPLSLECTVEGTSNPNLYWYRQAAGRGLQLLFYSVGIGQISSEVPQNLSASRPQDRQFILSSKKLLLSDSGFYLCAWRDWRRYNEQFFGPGTRLTVL.

There are many counts of this clonotype. The CDR3 coding sequence is TGCAGTGCTGGACGGGGGCAGCGCAACTATGGCTACACCTTC. As protein: CSAGRGQRNYGYTF. The J gene is TRBJ1-2, the V gene TRBV20-1, with D maybe TRBD1 (6 bases). The germline gives CDR1 DFQATT, CDR2 SNEGSKA (reference sequence). The CDR3 is 14 amino acids. The germline V and J ends were trimmed by 5 bases and 2 bases, with 15 bases remaining between them.

This clonotype was seen at least ten times. This chain's CDR3 is CASSLRGAGVNYEQYF. CDR3 coding DNA: TGCGCCAGCAGCTTGCGGGGTGCGGGAGTAAACTACGAGCAGTACTTC. The rearrangement joins TRBV5-1 to TRBJ2-7, with TRBD2 identical over 7 bases. This CDR3 has 16 residues. The V segment lost 1 base and the J segment 3 bases; nucleotides outside the gene matches: 10. CDR1 and CDR2 from the germline V gene are SGHRS and YFSETQ.

A remark on this clonotype: It differs at one base from a far larger clone, so likely a read error. V and J are TRBV12-3 or TRBV12-4 and TRBJ2-5, with D unresolved. TRBJ2-1 matches the DNA end more closely, so the J call is doubtful. The CDR3 length is 15 residues. CDR3 coding DNA: TGTGCCAGCAGTCTCATGGCGACCTCCTACAATGAGCAGTTCTTC. It is translated as CASSLMATSYNEQFF.

The rearrangement links TRBV4-1 to TRBJ1-2, with no clear D. Trimming pared 0 bases from V and 2 bases from J, leaving 13 bases between. This CDR3 is built from 16 residues. In germline, CDR1 is MGHRA, CDR2 YSYEKL. CDR3 sequence: CASSQETSSRNYGYTF. For the CDR3, the DNA is TGCGCCAGCAGCCAAGAAACGAGTAGCAGGAACTATGGCTACACCTTC.

This clonotype was seen repeatedly, ten times or more. This chain links TRBV5-1 with TRBJ1-4; D gene uncertain. V lost 4 bases and J lost 8, with 18 bases in between. The CDR3 extends over 15 amino acids. The germline CDR1 and CDR2 sequences are SGHRS and YFSETQ. CDR3 DNA: TGCGCCAGCAGCCCAGATCCATCCCGGCACGAAAAACTGTTTTTT. This codes for CASSPDPSRHEKLFF.

With respect to this clonotype: A much larger clone lies one base from this, so it may be a read error. J is TRBJ2-7 and V is TRBV12-5, with D perhaps matching TRBD1 or TRBD2 (5 bases each). The CDR3 runs to 18 residues. Germline CDR1 is LGHNT and CDR2 is FRNRAP. V lost 0 bases to trimming and J lost 7 bases, with 25 bases between them. The CDR3 nucleotides are TGTGCTAGTGGTTTGGTACTTAGTGGGACGGGAAGGTACAATGAGCAGTACTTC. Translation gives CASGLVLSGTGRYNEQYF. Full variable domain (rest looked up from reference TRBV12-5 and TRBJ2-7): DARVTQTPRHKVTEMGQEVTMRCQPILGHNTVFWYRQTMMQGLELLAYFRNRAPLDDSGMPKDRFSAEMPDATLATLKIQPSEPRDSAVYFCASGLVLSGTGRYNEQYFGPGTRLTVT.